Listed below are T cell receptor beta chains from one sample, sequenced in a study of blood T cell repertoires in COVID-19. Sequencing used immunoSEQ multiplex PCR; TCRdb keeps in-frame clones, though not all of them. The sample yields roughly 250,000 clones, roughly 87% seen once. The specimen was peripheral blood. The receptor set was obtained from a woman aged 25 to 39 with acute or convalescent COVID-19. Each CDR3 is given without its conserved first and last residue. Each record gives: J gene, D gene, V gene, CDR3 protein. D genes are given only for firm matches.

J gene: TRBJ2-2
D gene: -
V gene: TRBV25-1
CDR3 protein: ASSESGFTGELF

J gene: TRBJ2-3
D gene: TRBD1
V gene: TRBV24-1
CDR3 protein: ATRRTGDTDTQY

J gene: TRBJ1-2
D gene: -
V gene: TRBV4-2
CDR3 protein: ASSQDESGYGYT

J gene: TRBJ2-3
D gene: -
V gene: TRBV18
CDR3 protein: ASSQVRGAVADTQY

J gene: TRBJ2-1
D gene: TRBD2
V gene: TRBV6-6
CDR3 protein: ASSRQTSGRAWSEQF

J gene: TRBJ1-1
D gene: TRBD1
V gene: TRBV7-6
CDR3 protein: ASLGTGTNTEAF

J gene: TRBJ2-7
D gene: -
V gene: TRBV3-1/TRBV3-2
CDR3 protein: ASSSTGEQY

J gene: TRBJ2-5
D gene: -
V gene: TRBV15
CDR3 protein: ATSRDPKETQY

J gene: TRBJ2-1
D gene: TRBD2
V gene: TRBV6-6
CDR3 protein: ASKVAGGTKHEQF

J gene: TRBJ2-7
D gene: TRBD1
V gene: TRBV4-3
CDR3 protein: ASSQSGTGSYEQY

J gene: TRBJ2-4
D gene: -
V gene: TRBV5-1
CDR3 protein: ASSLGGADIQY

J gene: TRBJ2-3
D gene: TRBD1
V gene: TRBV13
CDR3 protein: ASSLGSSGQGGSDTQY

J gene: TRBJ1-5
D gene: -
V gene: TRBV27
CDR3 protein: ASSFDGNNQPQH

J gene: TRBJ2-1
D gene: TRBD2
V gene: TRBV2
CDR3 protein: ASSELAGGSYNEQF

J gene: TRBJ1-1
D gene: TRBD1
V gene: TRBV29-1
CDR3 protein: SVWDRGLITEAF

J gene: TRBJ2-7
D gene: -
V gene: TRBV21-1
CDR3 protein: ASGPQGDGEQY

J gene: TRBJ2-7
D gene: -
V gene: TRBV30
CDR3 protein: AWSVAESSYEQY

J gene: TRBJ1-4
D gene: TRBD1
V gene: TRBV5-4
CDR3 protein: ASSRRDSNEKLF

J gene: TRBJ2-3
D gene: TRBD1
V gene: TRBV5-1
CDR3 protein: ASGRDRSTDTQY

J gene: TRBJ2-3
D gene: TRBD2
V gene: TRBV10-3
CDR3 protein: AISLLAGYTDTQY

J gene: TRBJ1-4
D gene: -
V gene: TRBV7-2
CDR3 protein: ASSLTSTGEKLF

J gene: TRBJ2-7
D gene: TRBD2
V gene: TRBV29-1
CDR3 protein: SVGTSLYEQY

J gene: TRBJ1-1
D gene: TRBD1
V gene: TRBV30
CDR3 protein: AWRTGMNTEAF

J gene: TRBJ2-3
D gene: -
V gene: TRBV24-1
CDR3 protein: ATSVEGTTQY

J gene: TRBJ1-2
D gene: -
V gene: TRBV30
CDR3 protein: ANGRGLSGYT

J gene: TRBJ2-1
D gene: TRBD2
V gene: TRBV11-3
CDR3 protein: ASSATSDEQF

J gene: TRBJ2-2
D gene: -
V gene: TRBV18
CDR3 protein: ASSPPAGIPGELF

J gene: TRBJ2-7
D gene: -
V gene: TRBV27
CDR3 protein: ASSTGGAYEQY

J gene: TRBJ2-1
D gene: TRBD2
V gene: TRBV6-5
CDR3 protein: ASSYSGLAEGGQF

J gene: TRBJ2-7
D gene: -
V gene: TRBV6-6
CDR3 protein: ASSSDYEQY

J gene: TRBJ2-7
D gene: TRBD1
V gene: TRBV29-1
CDR3 protein: SVSTGRSYEQY

J gene: TRBJ1-2
D gene: -
V gene: TRBV30
CDR3 protein: AWSVRGKLYGYT

J gene: TRBJ2-1
D gene: -
V gene: TRBV3-1/TRBV3-2
CDR3 protein: ASSQPGNNEQF

J gene: TRBJ2-5
D gene: -
V gene: TRBV5-1
CDR3 protein: ASSLVLQIPKTQY

J gene: TRBJ2-3
D gene: TRBD2
V gene: TRBV11-3
CDR3 protein: ASSRTIAGGSDTQY

J gene: TRBJ2-3
D gene: -
V gene: TRBV19
CDR3 protein: ASSLTTPSTDTQY

J gene: TRBJ1-6
D gene: -
V gene: TRBV19
CDR3 protein: ASSIGATYNSPLH

J gene: TRBJ1-5
D gene: TRBD1
V gene: TRBV5-1
CDR3 protein: ASSQGTGTGKEPQH

J gene: TRBJ1-1
D gene: -
V gene: TRBV19
CDR3 protein: ASSIRGSAF

J gene: TRBJ1-1
D gene: TRBD1
V gene: TRBV11-1
CDR3 protein: ASSPRTGGSEAF

J gene: TRBJ1-1
D gene: -
V gene: TRBV7-6
CDR3 protein: ASSPPGNQATEAF

J gene: TRBJ2-7
D gene: -
V gene: TRBV13
CDR3 protein: ASSLHNAYEQY

J gene: TRBJ1-1
D gene: -
V gene: TRBV2
CDR3 protein: ASKLRENTEAF

J gene: TRBJ2-1
D gene: -
V gene: TRBV5-1
CDR3 protein: ASSLDPSYNEQF

J gene: TRBJ1-6
D gene: TRBD1
V gene: TRBV30
CDR3 protein: ACHIPGQGSSPLH

J gene: TRBJ1-3
D gene: -
V gene: TRBV6-5
CDR3 protein: ASRSSGNTIY

J gene: TRBJ1-2
D gene: -
V gene: TRBV6-5
CDR3 protein: ASSRRGPNYGYT

J gene: TRBJ2-1
D gene: -
V gene: TRBV24-1
CDR3 protein: ATSDRVPGYNEQF

J gene: TRBJ2-2
D gene: -
V gene: TRBV24-1
CDR3 protein: ATSAKEDTGELF

J gene: TRBJ1-5
D gene: -
V gene: TRBV21-1
CDR3 protein: ASSKKVGTGGPLGTNQPQH

J gene: TRBJ1-1
D gene: -
V gene: TRBV7-2
CDR3 protein: ASSPLAVMNTEAF

J gene: TRBJ1-1
D gene: TRBD1
V gene: TRBV7-8
CDR3 protein: ASSLMTGGTEAF

J gene: TRBJ2-7
D gene: -
V gene: TRBV7-8
CDR3 protein: ASSLARGSYEQY

J gene: TRBJ1-2
D gene: -
V gene: TRBV3-1/TRBV3-2
CDR3 protein: ASSQVPTGRSYGYT

J gene: TRBJ2-7
D gene: TRBD2
V gene: TRBV7-2
CDR3 protein: ASSLPGLAVYEQY